This T cell receptor beta chain stems from a study of blood T cell repertoires in COVID-19. At the level of the study: Acute-phase and convalescent COVID-19 samples originated in the United States, Italy and Spain. Sources were T cells, B-cell-depleted T cells, or PBMCs; the material itself was cDNA or gDNA.

This CDR3 is built from 14 residues. Per germline, CDR1 SGDLS and CDR2 YYNGEE. Trimming cost V 4 bases and J 10 bases, with 18 bases left between them. In the original processing: Cell counts per sample came from amplifying reference gene primers. Generated by immunoSEQ multiplex PCR, the TCRdb table keeps only in-frame clones and is missing some. V, J and clone size are those of that table, while D and trimming were read from the DNA. This sample has 250,000 to 300,000 clones; roughly 87% occur once, and the top ten carry 2.2%. This sequence joins TRBV9 and TRBJ2-1; D may be TRBD1 (5 bases). The material sequenced was peripheral blood. This TCR derives from a woman in her fifties or sixties who had recovered from COVID-19. This chain's CDR3 is CASSPWTPRAEQFF. The CDR3 nucleotides read TGTGCCAGCAGCCCTTGGACACCCCGAGCGGAGCAGTTCTTC.